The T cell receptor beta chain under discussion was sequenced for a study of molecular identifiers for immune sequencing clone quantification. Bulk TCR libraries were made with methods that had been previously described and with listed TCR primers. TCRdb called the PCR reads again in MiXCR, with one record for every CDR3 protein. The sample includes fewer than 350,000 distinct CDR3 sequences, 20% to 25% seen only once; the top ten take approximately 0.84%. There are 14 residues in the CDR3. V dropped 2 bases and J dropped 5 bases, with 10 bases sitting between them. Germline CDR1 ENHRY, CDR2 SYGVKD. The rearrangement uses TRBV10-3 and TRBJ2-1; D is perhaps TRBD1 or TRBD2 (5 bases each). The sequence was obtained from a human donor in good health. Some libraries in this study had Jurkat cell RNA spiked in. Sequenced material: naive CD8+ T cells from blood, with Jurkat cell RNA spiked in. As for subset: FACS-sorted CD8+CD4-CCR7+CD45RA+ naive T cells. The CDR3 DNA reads TGTGCCATCAGTGAGGTGGGGACCAACAATGAGCAGTTCTTC. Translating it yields CAISEVGTNNEQFF.